A single sample gave rise to the 3 T cell receptor beta chains below, sequenced in a study of cytomegalovirus exposure and HLA in healthy donors. 60 Vbeta and 13 Jbeta primers were used in PCR. Some clones are missing from TCRdb's copy, which holds only in-frame ones; the method was immunoSEQ multiplex PCR. The sample shows roughly 240,000 clones, approximately 78% of them seen only once. The sequenced sample consisted of PBMCs. The receptors shown here come from a boy aged 5-17 years in good health and CMV-seronegative.

This clone was seen just once. The same CDR3 arises from other DNA sequences in this sample as well. The gene calls are TRBV9 and TRBJ1-2, with D possibly matching TRBD1 (6 bases). Trimming left V 0 bases short and J 4 bases short, with 10 bases between. This CDR3 contains 14 residues. The germline CDR1 and CDR2 sequences are SGDLS and YYNGEE. DNA for the CDR3: TGTGCCAGCAGCGTAGGTCAGGGGCCCTATGGCTACACCTTC. Amino acids: CASSVGQGPYGYTF.

The genes are TRBV7-9 and TRBJ2-7, with a weak D call TRBD2 (7 bases). V lost 2 bases and J 2 bases, leaving 10 bases between the germline ends. Germline lookup yields CDR1 SEHNR and CDR2 FQNEAQ (reference sequence). CDR3 length: 14 residues. CDR3 coding DNA: TGTGCCAGCAGCTTAAGGGGGGGGACCTACGAGCAGTACTTC. This gives the protein CASSLRGGTYEQYF.

The chain combines TRBV29-1 with TRBJ1-1; 7 bases are a match to TRBD1. Germline V gene sequence: CDR1 SQVTM, CDR2 ANQGSEA. Germline trimming cut 6 bases from V and 1 base from J; bases unmatched to any gene: 11. The CDR3 is made up of 15 amino acids. The CDR3 DNA sequence: TGCAGCGTAGAGTTCGCCACAGGGGAGAACACTGAAGCTTTCTTT. This codes for CSVEFATGENTEAFF.